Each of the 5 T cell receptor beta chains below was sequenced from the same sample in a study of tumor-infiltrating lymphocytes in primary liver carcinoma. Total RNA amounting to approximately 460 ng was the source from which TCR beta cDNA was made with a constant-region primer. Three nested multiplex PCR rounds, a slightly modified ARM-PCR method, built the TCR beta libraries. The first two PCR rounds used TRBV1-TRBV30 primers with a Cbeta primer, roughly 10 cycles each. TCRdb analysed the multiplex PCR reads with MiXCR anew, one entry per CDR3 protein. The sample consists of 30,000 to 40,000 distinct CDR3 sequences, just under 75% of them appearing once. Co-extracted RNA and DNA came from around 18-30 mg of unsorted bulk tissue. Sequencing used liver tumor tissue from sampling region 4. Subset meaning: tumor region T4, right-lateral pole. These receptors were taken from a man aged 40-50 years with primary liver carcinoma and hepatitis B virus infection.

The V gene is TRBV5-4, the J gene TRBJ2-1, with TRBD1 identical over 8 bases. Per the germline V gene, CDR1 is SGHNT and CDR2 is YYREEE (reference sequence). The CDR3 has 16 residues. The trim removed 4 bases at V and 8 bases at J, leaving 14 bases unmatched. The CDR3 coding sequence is TGTGCCAGCAGCCCCGGCGCAGGGGGCTATGTGGATGAGCAGTTCTTC. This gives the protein CASSPGAGGYVDEQFF.

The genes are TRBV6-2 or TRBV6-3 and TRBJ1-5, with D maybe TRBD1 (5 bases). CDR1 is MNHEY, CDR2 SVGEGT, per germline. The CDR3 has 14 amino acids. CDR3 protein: CTRSRTIGFQPQHF. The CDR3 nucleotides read TGTACCCGCAGTAGGACAATCGGATTTCAGCCCCAGCATTTT.

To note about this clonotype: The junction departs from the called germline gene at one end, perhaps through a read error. Here the CDR3 reads CARSSLGNELFF. CDR3 bases: TGTGCCCGCAGTTCCCTGGGGAATGAGCTGTTCTTC. The V gene is TRBV12-3 or TRBV12-4, the J gene TRBJ2-1; no definite D call. This CDR3 region has 12 residues.

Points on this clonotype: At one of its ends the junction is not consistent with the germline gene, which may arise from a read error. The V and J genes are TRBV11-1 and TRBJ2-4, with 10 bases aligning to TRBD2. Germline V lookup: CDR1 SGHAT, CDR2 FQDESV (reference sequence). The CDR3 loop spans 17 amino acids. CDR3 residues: CANSFPVTSGANNIQYF. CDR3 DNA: TGTGCCAACAGCTTTCCCGTCACTAGCGGGGCCAATAACATTCAGTACTTC.

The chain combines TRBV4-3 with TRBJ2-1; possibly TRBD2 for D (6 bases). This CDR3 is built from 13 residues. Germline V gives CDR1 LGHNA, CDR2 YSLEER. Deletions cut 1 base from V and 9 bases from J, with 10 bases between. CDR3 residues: CASSQVAGIEQFF. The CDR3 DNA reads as TGCGCCAGCAGCCAAGTGGCGGGGATTGAGCAGTTCTTC.